Below are 4 T cell receptor beta chains sequenced from a single sample in a study of shared T cell receptors in the human thymus (dated by TCRdb to about 2021). Library construction relied on the immunoSEQ multiplex PCR assay. The clones in this table, taken by TCRdb from immuneACCESS, are in-frame only. Not every clone is retained; where verified, under half of the shortfall comes from an unresolved V gene, and the cause of the rest is unknown. For this sample the table gives approximately 730,000 clones, of which 70% to 90% were detected only once. The leading ten clones occupy around 0.0099% of the sample. The same sample was also studied in work on human thymus T cells.

Sequencing was carried out using thymocytes. All receptors come from a girl in the first two years of life with a congenital heart defect. Donor details come from another sample of the same person, matched by shared clones.

The chain combines TRBV6-5 with TRBJ2-7, with D possibly matching TRBD1 (5 bases). This CDR3 has 14 residues. Germline loops: CDR1 MNHEY, CDR2 SVGAGI. V was shortened by 2 bases and J by 3 bases, with 11 bases between the two germline ends. The CDR3: CASSYTHQGYEQYF. The CDR3 DNA reads as TGTGCCAGCAGTTACACCCATCAGGGCTACGAGCAGTACTTC.

The chain uses TRBV28 and TRBJ1-2; D not resolved. This CDR3 comprises 15 residues. Per the germline V gene, CDR1 is MDHEN and CDR2 is SYDVKM. Trimming pared 6 bases from V and 4 bases from J, leaving 18 bases between. The CDR3 loop reads CASSPKVAGLYGYTF. The CDR3 DNA reads TGTGCCAGCAGCCCGAAAGTGGCAGGCCTCTATGGCTACACCTTC.

The V and J genes are TRBV7-9 and TRBJ1-2; possible D gene TRBD1, 5 bases. Germline assignment: CDR1 SEHNR and CDR2 FQNEAQ (reference sequence). V was pared by 1 base and J by 5 bases, with 20 bases between. This CDR3 region has 17 residues. The CDR3 DNA is TGTGCCAGCAGCTTAGGCCAGTCACGGGGGATGGGGTATGGCTACACCTTC. It translates to CASSLGQSRGMGYGYTF.

This chain joins TRBV5-4 and TRBJ2-2; TRBD2 aligns across 11 bases. Germline CDR1 and CDR2: SGHNT and YYREEE (reference sequence). Trimming at V came to 5 bases and at J to 5 bases, leaving 8 bases not matched to a gene. The length of the CDR3 is 16 residues. CDR3 coding DNA: TGTGCCAGCAGGGCTCCGGGACTAGCGGATACCGGGGAGCTGTTTTTT. It yields the protein CASRAPGLADTGELFF. The entire variable domain, with the rest obtained from reference TRBV5-4 and TRBJ2-2, is as follows: ETGVTQSPTHLIKTRGQQVTLRCSSQSGHNTVSWYQQALGQGPQFIFQYYREEENGRGNFPPRFSGLQFPNYSSELNVNALELDDSALYLCASRAPGLADTGELFFGEGSRLTVL.